This is a list of T cell receptor beta chains from one sample in a study of shared clonotypes between healthy human individuals. Profiled with immunoSEQ multiplex PCR; TCRdb holds only in-frame clones, not every one. Of more than 2 million clones listed, roughly 95% are singletons. What was sequenced was naive CD8+ T cells sorted from blood. These receptors were obtained from a young man in good health. CDR3s include the opening cysteine and the closing phenylalanine or tryptophan. Fields, in order: V gene, D gene, clone size, J gene, CDR3 protein, CDR3 DNA. A D gene is named only where the DNA matches it firmly. Not every row has a clone size; where given, it reads once, few, many or a size class.

TRBV4-3	-	-	TRBJ1-4	CASSQVYTGNEKLFF	TGCGCCAGCAGCCAAGTATACACAGGGAATGAAAAACTGTTTTTT
TRBV4-1	-	-	TRBJ1-5	CASSQDLYDTYQPQHF	TGCGCCAGCAGCCAAGATCTATACGATACTTATCAGCCCCAGCATTTT
TRBV7-8	TRBD1	-	TRBJ1-1	CASSSARTGPEAFF	TGTGCCAGCAGCTCCGCTAGGACAGGACCTGAAGCTTTCTTT
TRBV7-6	-	-	TRBJ2-7	CASSLEVEAYEQYF	TGTGCCAGCAGCTTAGAGGTGGAAGCCTACGAGCAGTACTTC
TRBV27	-	-	TRBJ1-1	CASSLQGKVNTEAFF	TGTGCCAGCAGTTTACAGGGGAAGGTGAACACTGAAGCTTTCTTT
TRBV28	-	-	TRBJ1-6	CASSLGAGAYNSPLHF	TGTGCCAGCAGTTTGGGGGCAGGGGCCTATAATTCACCCCTCCACTTT
TRBV30	TRBD1	-	TRBJ1-1	CAWSVPWTGLRTEAFF	TGTGCCTGGAGTGTTCCCTGGACAGGGCTAAGGACTGAAGCTTTCTTT
TRBV4-1	-	-	TRBJ2-1	CASSQDLNEQFF	TGCGCCAGCAGCCAAGATTTGAATGAGCAGTTCTTC
TRBV10-2	-	-	TRBJ2-7	CASSEFLEGYYEQYF	TGCGCCAGCAGTGAGTTTCTTGAGGGATACTACGAGCAGTACTTC
TRBV11-2	TRBD1	-	TRBJ1-2	CASSPRTGSGYGYTF	TGTGCCAGCAGCCCCCGGACAGGGAGTGGCTATGGCTACACCTTC
TRBV5-1	-	once	TRBJ2-7	CASSLGPHYEQYF	TGCGCCAGCAGCTTGGGGCCCCACTACGAGCAGTACTTC
TRBV2	-	-	TRBJ2-7	CASSGWETPYEQYF	TGTGCCAGCAGTGGGTGGGAGACCCCCTACGAGCAGTACTTC
TRBV6-5	-	few	TRBJ2-7	CASSSSGDEQYF	TGTGCCAGCAGTTCCTCAGGGGACGAGCAGTACTTC
TRBV28	-	-	TRBJ2-7	CASSFADITYEQYF	TGTGCCAGCAGTTTCGCGGATATAACCTACGAGCAGTACTTC
TRBV4-1	TRBD2	-	TRBJ2-7	CASSQAASGGSYEQYF	TGCGCCAGCAGCCAAGCGGCTAGCGGGGGTTCCTACGAGCAGTACTTC
TRBV18	-	-	TRBJ1-1	CASSPPGPGGGEAFF	TGTGCCAGCTCTCCGCCGGGACCGGGCGGAGGTGAAGCTTTCTTT
TRBV7-2	-	-	TRBJ1-3	CASSPLGAGNTIYF	TGTGCCAGCAGCCCGCTCGGGGCTGGAAACACCATATATTTT